The TCR beta chain described here comes from a study of a mutant IDH1 vaccine in newly diagnosed glioma. Study background: First vaccine doses came 4-6 weeks after radiotherapy alone, or with temozolomide cycles.

Findings and limits, study-wide: Pseudoprogression apparently lacked any relation to changes in top peripheral T cell clonotypes. Vaccination induced immune responses in approximately 93% of patients.

Note on this clone: Its specificity is unknown.

Profiling relied on immunoSEQ multiplex PCR, and the TCRdb table lists in-frame clones only, not all of them. The sample has 84,000 or so clones; roughly 77% are singletons. Trimming stripped 6 bases from V and 4 bases from J, with 13 bases between. The CDR3 runs to 14 residues. Looked up from germline, CDR1 is MNHEY and CDR2 is SVGAGI. The time point here: week 47, end of study. All doses held 300 ug of mutant IDH1 20-mer peptide, with topical imiquimod. The genes are TRBV6-5 and TRBJ1-3; D not certain. Specimen: PBMCs, collected from a glioma patient whose treatment included an IDH1 peptide vaccine. This receptor was taken from a man between 35 and 55 years old with glioma. The CDR3 DNA sequence: TGTGCCAGCAGCAGCGTAGTAGGAGGAAACACCATATATTTT. Its translation is CASSSVVGGNTIYF.